This T cell receptor beta chain stems from a study of shared clonotypes between healthy human individuals. Turning to the study itself: Two women and three men aged 18 to 49 served as donors.

Sequenced by immunoSEQ multiplex PCR; TCRdb stores in-frame clones only, minus some. The repertoire has about 2 million clones, about 95% of them found once; the top ten carry 1.2%. J was trimmed by 8 bases and V by 4 bases; bases with no gene match: 2. Germline V lookup: CDR1 SGHAT, CDR2 FQNNGV. The CDR3 is 12 residues long. Terminally differentiated effector memory CD45RA+ cells were left out of the naive CD8 fraction, which was CD45RO-negative and positively selected for CCR7. The material sequenced was naive CD8+ T cells sorted from blood. This clonotype was sampled from a man aged 18 to 29 in good health. V and J are TRBV11-2 and TRBJ1-1, with 9 bases lining up with TRBD1. CDR3 sequence (DNA): TGTGCCAGCAGCTACGGGACAGGGGAAGCTTTCTTT. Its translation is CASSYGTGEAFF.